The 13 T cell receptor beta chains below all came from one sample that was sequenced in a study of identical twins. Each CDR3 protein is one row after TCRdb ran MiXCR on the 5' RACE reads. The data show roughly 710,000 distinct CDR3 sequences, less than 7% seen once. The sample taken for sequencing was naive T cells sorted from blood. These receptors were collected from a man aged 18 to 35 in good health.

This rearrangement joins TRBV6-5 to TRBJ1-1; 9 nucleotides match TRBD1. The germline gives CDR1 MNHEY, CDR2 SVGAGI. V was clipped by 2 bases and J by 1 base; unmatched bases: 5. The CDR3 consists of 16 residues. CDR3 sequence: CASSYRTGAKNTEAFF. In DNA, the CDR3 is TGTGCCAGCAGTTACCGGACAGGGGCAAAGAACACTGAAGCTTTCTTT.

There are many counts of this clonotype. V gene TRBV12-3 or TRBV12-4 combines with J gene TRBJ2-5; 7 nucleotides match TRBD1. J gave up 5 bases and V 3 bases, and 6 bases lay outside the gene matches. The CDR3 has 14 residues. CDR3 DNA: TGTGCCAGCAGTTTTAGGGGACAGTGGGAGACCCAGTACTTC. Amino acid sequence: CASSFRGQWETQYF.

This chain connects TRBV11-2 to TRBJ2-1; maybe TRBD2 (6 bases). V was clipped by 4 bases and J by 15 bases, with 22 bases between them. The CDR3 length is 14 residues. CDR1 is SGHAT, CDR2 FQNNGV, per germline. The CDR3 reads CASSSLTGSFLRFF. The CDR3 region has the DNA TGTGCCAGCAGCTCTCTGACCGGGAGCTTTCTGCGGTTCTTC.

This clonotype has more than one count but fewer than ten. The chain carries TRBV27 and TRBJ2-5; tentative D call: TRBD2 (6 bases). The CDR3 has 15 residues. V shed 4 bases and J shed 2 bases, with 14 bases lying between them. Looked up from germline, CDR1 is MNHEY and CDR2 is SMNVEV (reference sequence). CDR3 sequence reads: CASSSTRDWQETQYF. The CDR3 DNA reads TGTGCCAGCAGTTCAACCCGGGACTGGCAAGAGACCCAGTACTTC.

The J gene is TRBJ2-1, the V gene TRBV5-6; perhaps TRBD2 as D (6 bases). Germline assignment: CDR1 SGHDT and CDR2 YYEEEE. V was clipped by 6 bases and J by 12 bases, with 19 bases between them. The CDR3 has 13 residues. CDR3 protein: CASNNPGAGRQFF. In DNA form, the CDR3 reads TGTGCCAGCAACAACCCCGGGGCGGGAAGGCAGTTCTTC.

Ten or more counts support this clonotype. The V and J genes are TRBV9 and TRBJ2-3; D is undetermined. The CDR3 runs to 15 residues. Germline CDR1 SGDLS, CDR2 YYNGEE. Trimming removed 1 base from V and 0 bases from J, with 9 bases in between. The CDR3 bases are TGTGCCAGCAGCGTAACGATGACTAGCACAGATACGCAGTATTTT. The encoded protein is CASSVTMTSTDTQYF.

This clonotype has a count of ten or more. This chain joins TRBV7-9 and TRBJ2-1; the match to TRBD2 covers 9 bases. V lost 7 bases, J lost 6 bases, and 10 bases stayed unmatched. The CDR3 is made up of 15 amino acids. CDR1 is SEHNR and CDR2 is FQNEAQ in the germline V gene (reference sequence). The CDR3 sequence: CASTPLWTSVNEQFF. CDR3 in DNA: TGTGCCAGCACCCCCTTGTGGACTAGCGTCAATGAGCAGTTCTTC.

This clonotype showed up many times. The CDR3: CSASRDREQFF. The CDR3 DNA follows: TGCAGTGCAAGCCGGGACAGGGAGCAGTTCTTC. J is TRBJ2-1 and V is TRBV20-1, with TRBD1 matching over 8 bases. This CDR3 contains 11 residues. J gave up 10 bases and V 6 bases, and 5 bases lay outside the gene matches. Germline lookup yields CDR1 DFQATT and CDR2 SNEGSKA (reference sequence).

As DNA, the CDR3 is TGTGCCAGCAGCCAATGGACAGGGGGCTACGAGCAGTACTTC. As protein: CASSQWTGGYEQYF. The gene calls are TRBV7-2 and TRBJ2-7; TRBD1 agrees at 10 bases. The V gene's germline CDR1 is SGHTA and CDR2 FQGNSA. The CDR3 spans 14 residues. The V segment lost 5 bases and the J segment 3 bases; nucleotides outside the gene matches: 4.

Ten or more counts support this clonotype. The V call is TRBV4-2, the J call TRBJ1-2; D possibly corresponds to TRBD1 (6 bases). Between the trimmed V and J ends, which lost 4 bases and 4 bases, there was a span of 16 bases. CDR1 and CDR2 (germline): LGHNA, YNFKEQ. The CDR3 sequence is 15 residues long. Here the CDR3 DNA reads TGTGCCAGCAGCCCCCCGCGGACAGATCTCTATGGCTACACCTTC. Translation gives CASSPPRTDLYGYTF.

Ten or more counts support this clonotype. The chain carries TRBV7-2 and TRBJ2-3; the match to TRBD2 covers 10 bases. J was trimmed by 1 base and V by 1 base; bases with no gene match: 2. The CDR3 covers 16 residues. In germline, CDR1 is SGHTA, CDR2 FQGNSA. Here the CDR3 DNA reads TGTGCCAGCAGCTTAGTGGGACTAGCGCGCACAGATACGCAGTATTTT. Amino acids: CASSLVGLARTDTQYF.

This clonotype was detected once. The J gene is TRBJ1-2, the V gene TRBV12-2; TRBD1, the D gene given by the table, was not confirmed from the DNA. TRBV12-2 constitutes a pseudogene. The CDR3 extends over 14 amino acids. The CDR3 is CASRSPGQEGGYTF. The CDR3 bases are TGTGCAAGTCGCTCCCCGGGACAGGAAGGTGGCTACACCTTC.

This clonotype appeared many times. The CDR3 region is CASIGGTSAPGELFF. As DNA, the CDR3 is TGTGCCAGCATCGGCGGGACGAGTGCGCCCGGGGAGCTGTTTTTT. The chain employs TRBV6-1 and TRBJ2-2, with D tentatively TRBD2 (6 bases). This CDR3 region has 15 residues. The germline gives CDR1 MNHNS, CDR2 SASEGT. V gave up 7 bases and J gave up 6 bases, with 18 bases separating them.